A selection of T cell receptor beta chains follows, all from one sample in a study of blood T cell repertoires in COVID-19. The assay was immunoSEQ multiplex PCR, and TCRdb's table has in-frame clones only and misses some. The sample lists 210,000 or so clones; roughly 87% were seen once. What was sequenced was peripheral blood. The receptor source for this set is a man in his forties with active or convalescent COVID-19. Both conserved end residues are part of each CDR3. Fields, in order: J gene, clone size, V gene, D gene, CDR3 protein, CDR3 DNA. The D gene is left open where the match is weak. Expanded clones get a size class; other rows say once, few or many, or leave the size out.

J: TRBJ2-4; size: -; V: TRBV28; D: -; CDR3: CASSPPQGYLAKNIQYF; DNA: TGTGCCAGCAGTCCGCCCCAGGGGTACTTAGCCAAAAACATTCAGTACTTC
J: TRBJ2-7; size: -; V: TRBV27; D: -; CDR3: CASSYRGEQYF; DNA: TGTGCCAGCAGCTATAGGGGGGAGCAGTACTTC
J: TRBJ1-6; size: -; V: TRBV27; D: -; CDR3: CASSLFSASPTYNSPLHF; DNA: TGTGCCAGCAGTTTATTTTCCGCGAGTCCTACCTATAATTCACCCCTCCACTTT
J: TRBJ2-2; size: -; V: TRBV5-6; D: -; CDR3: CASSYWAGGGELFF; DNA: TGTGCCAGCAGCTACTGGGCAGGAGGCGGGGAGCTGTTTTTT
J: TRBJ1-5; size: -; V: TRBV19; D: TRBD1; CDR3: CASSGTGGRQPQHF; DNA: TGTGCCAGTAGTGGGACAGGAGGGAGACAGCCCCAGCATTTT
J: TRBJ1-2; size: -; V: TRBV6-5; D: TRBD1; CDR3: CASSRGQEGYGYTF; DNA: TGTGCCAGCAGTAGGGGACAGGAGGGCTATGGCTACACCTTC
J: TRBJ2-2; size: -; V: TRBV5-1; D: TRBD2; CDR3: CASGLAGGVSGELFF; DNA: TGCGCCAGCGGTTTGGCGGGGGGCGTATCCGGGGAGCTGTTTTTT
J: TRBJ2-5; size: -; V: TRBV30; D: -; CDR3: CAWSLYFQETQYF; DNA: TGTGCCTGGAGCCTATACTTCCAAGAGACCCAGTACTTC
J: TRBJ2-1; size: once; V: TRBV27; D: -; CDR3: CASSNRAEYNEQFF; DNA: TGTGCCAGCAGCAATAGAGCGGAATACAATGAGCAGTTCTTC
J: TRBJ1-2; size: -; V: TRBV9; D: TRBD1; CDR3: CASSVVPGQGAGGYTF; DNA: TGTGCCAGCAGCGTAGTTCCGGGACAGGGGGCCGGTGGCTACACCTTC
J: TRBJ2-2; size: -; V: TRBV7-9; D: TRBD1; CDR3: CASSWGQGATGELFF; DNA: TGTGCCAGCAGCTGGGGACAGGGAGCAACCGGGGAGCTGTTTTTT
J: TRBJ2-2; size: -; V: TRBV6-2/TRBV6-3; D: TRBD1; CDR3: CASTPFRGPDTGELFF; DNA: TGTGCCAGCACCCCCTTTAGGGGGCCTGACACCGGGGAGCTGTTTTTT
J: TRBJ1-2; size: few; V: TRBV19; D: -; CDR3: CASSIVGSANYGYTF; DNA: TGTGCCAGTAGTATAGTCGGGTCGGCTAACTATGGCTACACCTTC
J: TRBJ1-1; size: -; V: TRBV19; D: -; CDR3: CASSWQGGNTEAFF; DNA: TGTGCCAGTAGTTGGCAGGGAGGGAACACTGAAGCTTTCTTT
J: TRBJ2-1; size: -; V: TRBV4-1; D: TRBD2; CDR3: CASSQGVMTSGSYNEQFF; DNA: TGCGCCAGCAGCCAAGGGGTAATGACTAGCGGATCCTACAATGAGCAGTTCTTC